This TCR beta chain was obtained from a study of cytomegalovirus exposure and HLA in healthy donors. Concerning this clone itself: Its antigen is unknown.

Using immunoSEQ multiplex PCR, the repertoire was profiled, and TCRdb retains in-frame clones only, with some absent. The table records about 130,000 clones, nearly 90% of them present only once. Overall study results and limits: According to a later analysis, TCR clusters from the first cohort tended to co-occur in the 110 or so validation repertoires. Whilst most TCR sequences proved rare, a subset of public TCRs occurred across many donors.

This TCR derives from a woman aged 18-29 years in good health and CMV-seronegative. Sequencing was performed on PBMCs.

CDR3 sequence: CASRSGNYGYTF. The CDR3 bases are TGTGCCAGCAGGTCAGGGAACTATGGCTACACCTTC. The V and J genes are TRBV6-5 and TRBJ1-2; D may be TRBD1 (5 bases). Germline loops: CDR1 MNHEY, CDR2 SVGAGI. This CDR3 region has 12 residues. Trimming removed 6 bases at V and 2 bases at J, with 7 bases between.